The clone carrying this T cell receptor beta chain was counted ten times or more. Its cognate antigen is unknown. Full-length variable regions came from constant-region reverse primers plus semi-nested Nested Universal Primer A PCR. TCRdb fed the 5' RACE reads into MiXCR, producing one record per CDR3 protein. In the table there are 35,000 to 45,000 distinct CDR3 sequences, 22% of which are singletons. V trimming: 6 bases; J trimming: 4 bases; junction bases outside the gene matches: 4. Germline V lookup: CDR1 MNHNS, CDR2 SASEGT. CDR3 length: 15 amino acids. Tregs were sorted as CD4+CD25+CD127-/low cells. Study-level points and caveats: Greatest tumor Treg TCR overlap was with tumor naive CD4+ cells. The TCR gene usage of tumor memory CD4+ T cells clustered together with blood and lymph node memory CD4+ cells and with lymph node naive CD4+ cells. Larger-cohort validation covered only one TCR beta V-J rearrangement.

The clonotype originates from a female donor with breast cancer. Material for sequencing was Tregs sorted from a lymph node. This chain connects TRBV6-1 to TRBJ1-6; 9 bases agree with TRBD1. The CDR3 DNA reads as TGTGCCAGCAGAACCGGGACAGGGTATAATTCACCCCTCCACTTT. As protein: CASRTGTGYNSPLHF.